This T cell receptor (beta chain) was identified during a study of T cells in Graves' hyperthyroidism and ophthalmopathy. The CDR3 runs to 14 residues. Germline values: CDR1 SGDLS, CDR2 YYNGEE. With 6 bases removed from V and 2 bases from J, the gap between germline ends came to 14 bases. It was RNA transcripts that yielded the amplified TCR beta CDR3 regions. The HTBI primer set served for first-round RT-PCR of the TCR CDR3. MiXCR was run by TCRdb on the multiplex PCR reads, yielding one entry per CDR3 protein. The sample contains 490,000 or so distinct CDR3 sequences, 15% to 20% of which appear only once. The authors obtained PBMCs from roughly 10 ml of fresh peripheral blood.

The sample taken for sequencing was blood. The clonotype originates from a woman aged 25-40 years with Graves' ophthalmopathy. The chain is built from TRBV9 and TRBJ1-2, with D hard to call. The CDR3: CASTEQSLNYGYTF. As DNA, the CDR3 is TGTGCCAGCACTGAGCAGTCATTAAACTATGGCTACACCTTC.